These T cell receptor beta chains were read from a single sample in a study of cytomegalovirus exposure and HLA in healthy donors. Repertoires were generated with immunoSEQ multiplex PCR, while TCRdb's copy carries only in-frame clones and drops some. The sample yields around 120,000 clones, of which the top ten take up 0.59%. Sequenced material: PBMCs. All receptors come from a man in his fifties in good health and CMV-seronegative. Both conserved end residues are part of each CDR3. D genes are given only for firm matches.

J: TRBJ1-2; V: TRBV4-1; D: .; length: 14; CDR3: CASSQAGINYGYTF; DNA: TGCGCCAGCAGCCAAGCAGGGATAAACTATGGCTACACCTTC
J: TRBJ2-5; V: TRBV18; D: TRBD2; length: 13; CDR3: CASSTTSEETQYF; DNA: TGTGCCAGCTCAACGACTAGCGAAGAGACCCAGTACTTC
J: TRBJ1-2; V: TRBV7-2; D: .; length: 13; CDR3: CASSLSANYGYTF; DNA: TGTGCCAGCAGCTTATCGGCTAACTATGGCTACACCTTC
J: TRBJ2-7; V: TRBV20-1; D: .; length: 11; CDR3: CSARGGYEQYF; DNA: TGCAGTGCTAGAGGAGGCTACGAGCAGTACTTC
J: TRBJ1-5; V: TRBV5-1; D: TRBD1; length: 15; CDR3: CASSLLPGGNQPQHF; DNA: TGCGCCAGCAGCTTGTTACCAGGGGGTAATCAGCCCCAGCATTTT
J: TRBJ2-2; V: TRBV11-3; D: .; length: 14; CDR3: CASSVKGGTGELFF; DNA: TGTGCCAGCAGCGTAAAAGGGGGCACCGGGGAGCTGTTTTTT
J: TRBJ1-1; V: TRBV29-1; D: TRBD1; length: 13; CDR3: CSVGQGASTEAFF; DNA: TGCAGCGTGGGACAGGGGGCTAGTACTGAAGCTTTCTTT
J: TRBJ1-5; V: TRBV14; D: .; length: 17; CDR3: CASSQSSAGEDNQPQHF; DNA: TGTGCCAGCAGCCAGTCTTCCGCGGGGGAAGACAATCAGCCCCAGCATTTT
J: TRBJ1-2; V: TRBV6-5; D: TRBD1; length: 14; CDR3: CASSYQGVMDGYTF; DNA: TGTGCCAGCAGTTACCAGGGGGTGATGGATGGCTACACCTTC
J: TRBJ2-3; V: TRBV28; D: .; length: 16; CDR3: CASSSTGSGYTDTQYF; DNA: TGTGCCAGCAGCTCCACGGGGTCCGGTTACACAGATACGCAGTATTTT
J: TRBJ1-2; V: TRBV30; D: TRBD1; length: 12; CDR3: CAWNTGGGGYTF; DNA: TGTGCCTGGAACACAGGGGGCGGTGGCTACACCTTC
J: TRBJ1-5; V: TRBV19; D: .; length: 18; CDR3: CASSMGQGIGGGNQPQHF; DNA: TGTGCCAGTAGTATGGGCCAGGGAATCGGTGGGGGCAATCAGCCCCAGCATTTT
J: TRBJ1-2; V: TRBV19; D: .; length: 15; CDR3: CASSIVGEGDYGYTF; DNA: TGTGCCAGTAGTATAGTAGGAGAAGGGGACTATGGCTACACCTTC
J: TRBJ2-7; V: TRBV6-6; D: TRBD1; length: 15; CDR3: CASRGTARPSYEQYF; DNA: TGTGCCAGCAGGGGGACAGCCCGACCCTCATACGAGCAGTACTTC
J: TRBJ1-2; V: TRBV6-6; D: .; length: 13; CDR3: CASSPLEYYGYTF; DNA: TGTGCCAGCAGTCCCCTGGAGTACTATGGCTACACCTTC
J: TRBJ1-6; V: TRBV2; D: TRBD1; length: 16; CDR3: CATQTGDSSYNSPLHF; DNA: TGTGCCACCCAGACAGGGGATAGCTCCTATAATTCACCCCTCCACTTT
J: TRBJ2-2; V: TRBV10-3; D: TRBD2; length: 15; CDR3: CATLSGGEVTGELFF; DNA: TGTGCCACCCTTAGCGGGGGGGAAGTCACCGGGGAGCTGTTTTTT
J: TRBJ1-4; V: TRBV2; D: TRBD1; length: 15; CDR3: CASSVYGTGGEKLFF; DNA: TGTGCCAGCAGCGTCTACGGGACAGGCGGCGAAAAACTGTTTTTT
J: TRBJ1-3; V: TRBV11-3; D: .; length: 17; CDR3: CASRRRGRAYSGNTIYF; DNA: TGTGCCAGCAGAAGAAGGGGGAGAGCTTACTCTGGAAACACCATATATTTT
J: TRBJ1-2; V: TRBV4-1; D: TRBD1; length: 16; CDR3: CASSRLPLTGNYGYTF; DNA: TGCGCCAGCAGCCGCTTGCCTTTGACAGGGAACTATGGCTACACCTTC